Below, 29 T cell receptor beta chains from the same sample are listed, as sequenced in a study of blood T cell repertoires in COVID-19. Clones were sequenced by immunoSEQ multiplex PCR, and TCRdb holds only the in-frame ones, with some missing. The sample gives approximately 210,000 clones, about 85% of which show up once; approximately 0.69% is in the top ten. The sequencing sample was made of peripheral blood. Receptors originate from a man aged 40-49 years with acute or convalescent COVID-19.

The V gene is TRBV10-2, the J gene TRBJ2-2, with D perhaps matching TRBD1 (6 bases). Trimming shortened V by 8 bases and J by 5 bases, and 15 bases separated the two germline ends. The CDR3 is 14 residues long. Germline CDR1 WSHSY, CDR2 SAAADI. Here the CDR3 reads CASRRGGRTGELFF. The CDR3 nucleotides read TGCGCCAGCCGAAGAGGGGGTCGGACCGGGGAGCTGTTTTTT.

The rearrangement uses TRBV7-8 and TRBJ1-2, with 7 bases matching TRBD1. The V and J ends lost 2 bases and 7 bases, in that order; junction bases with no gene match: 13. CDR1 is SGHVS and CDR2 is FQNEAQ in the germline V gene. The CDR3 loop spans 16 amino acids. CDR3 in amino acids: CASSLSVKGARGGYTF. The CDR3 nucleotides read TGTGCCAGCAGCTTAAGTGTTAAGGGGGCGCGTGGTGGCTACACCTTC.

A single count supports this clone. The chain recombines TRBV6-5 with TRBJ2-1, with TRBD1 matching 7 bases. CDR1 is MNHEY, CDR2 SVGAGI, per germline. The CDR3 totals 15 residues. The V and J ends lost 5 bases and 3 bases, in that order; junction bases with no gene match: 7. The CDR3 spells CASSTGQRHYNEQFF. The CDR3 coding sequence is TGTGCCAGCAGTACGGGACAGAGACACTACAATGAGCAGTTCTTC.

This chain uses TRBV28 with TRBJ2-7; possible D gene TRBD2, 5 bases. The CDR3 length is 14 residues. V lost 1 base and J 4 bases, leaving 11 bases between the germline ends. Germline CDR1 and CDR2: MDHEN and SYDVKM. The CDR3 DNA reads as TGTGCCAGCAGTTTATCCTATCGACTATACGAGCAGTACTTC. It specifies CASSLSYRLYEQYF.

In its sample, this clone was seen once. The chain couples TRBV9 to TRBJ2-5, with D unclear. The length of the CDR3 is 13 residues. CDR1 is SGDLS and CDR2 is YYNGEE in the germline V gene. The V end lost 3 bases, the J end lost 2 bases, and 8 bases lay between the germline ends. The CDR3 loop reads CASSGSPQETQYF. CDR3 DNA: TGTGCCAGCAGCGGGAGCCCTCAAGAGACCCAGTACTTC.

This chain joins TRBV4-1 and TRBJ2-2; TRBD1 is a possible D gene (7 bases). Germline values: CDR1 MGHRA, CDR2 YSYEKL. Trimming removed 4 bases at V and 3 bases at J, with 15 bases between. This CDR3 is built from 16 residues. The chain's CDR3 is CASSPQGGLDTGELFF. DNA for the CDR3: TGCGCCAGCAGCCCCCAGGGGGGTTTGGACACCGGGGAGCTGTTTTTT.

A single count supports this clone. The J gene is TRBJ1-1, the V gene TRBV29-1; D is unresolved. The CDR3 loop spans 12 amino acids. The germline V gene encodes CDR1 SQVTM and CDR2 ANQGSEA. V lost 1 base and J lost 10, with 13 bases in between. This CDR3 reads CSVEAREEGAFF. The CDR3 DNA is TGCAGCGTTGAAGCAAGGGAGGAGGGAGCTTTCTTT.

The CDR3 nucleotides read TGTGCCAGCAGCTTGACAGGGGTGAACACTGAAGCTTTCTTT. Amino acid sequence: CASSLTGVNTEAFF. The chain employs TRBV5-6 and TRBJ1-1; TRBD1 matches at 7 bases. The CDR3 has 14 amino acids. Germline assignment: CDR1 SGHDT and CDR2 YYEEEE. V lost 1 base, J lost 0 bases, and 0 bases stayed unmatched.

The chain links TRBV5-1 to TRBJ2-7; D may be TRBD1 (5 bases). V was clipped by 0 bases and J by 7 bases, with 11 bases between them. The germline V gene has CDR1 SGHRS and CDR2 YFSETQ. The CDR3 sequence is 13 residues long. CDR3 sequence reads: CASSLGQGAEQYF. CDR3 DNA: TGCGCCAGCAGCTTGGGCCAGGGCGCGGAGCAGTACTTC.

This clone was found many times. The chain recombines TRBV29-1 with TRBJ2-1, with 10 nucleotides matching TRBD1. Trimming took 6 bases from V and 0 from J; bases not matched to a gene: 5. The CDR3 covers 15 residues. Germline CDR1 reads SQVTM; CDR2 reads ANQGSEA. The DNA of the CDR3 is TGCAGCGTGGCCGGGACAGGGGCCTCCTACAATGAGCAGTTCTTC. Amino acid sequence: CSVAGTGASYNEQFF.

The rearrangement links TRBV6-5 to TRBJ2-7; possibly TRBD1 for D (6 bases). The CDR3 spans 15 residues. CDR1 is MNHEY, CDR2 SVGAGI, per germline. The V end lost 6 bases, the J end lost 5 bases, and 20 bases lay between the germline ends. This chain's CDR3 is CASRPQPGVSDEQYF. CDR3 DNA sequence: TGTGCCAGCAGACCCCAACCAGGGGTGTCAGACGAGCAGTACTTC.

This chain joins TRBV11-3 and TRBJ1-2; D not resolved. Trimming took off 5 bases at V and 3 bases at J, with 19 bases between the two ends. The CDR3 is 16 amino acids. The germline CDR1 and CDR2 sequences are SGHNT and YENEEA. CDR3 amino acids: CASSDVVGLWDYGYTF. The DNA for the CDR3 is TGTGCCAGCAGCGATGTAGTGGGCCTTTGGGACTATGGCTACACCTTC. Combining the CDR3 with reference TRBV11-3 and TRBJ1-2 gives the whole variable domain EAGVVQSPRYKIIEKKQPVAFWCNPISGHNTLYWYLQNLGQGPELLIRYENEEAVDDSQLPKDRFSAERLKGVDSTLKIQPAELGDSAVYLCASSDVVGLWDYGYTFGSGTRLTVV.

The rearrangement joins TRBV5-4 to TRBJ2-7; 13 bases are shared with TRBD2. The CDR3 spans 15 residues. After removal of 0 bases from V and 5 bases from J, the junction contained 2 bases not matched to a gene. The germline V gene has CDR1 SGHNT and CDR2 YYREEE (reference sequence). This CDR3 is CASSLGTSGGNEQYF. DNA of the CDR3: TGTGCCAGCAGCTTGGGGACTAGCGGGGGAAACGAGCAGTACTTC.

This clone was detected only once. The chain carries TRBV19 and TRBJ2-5; D is possibly TRBD1 (6 bases). Trimming took 1 base from V and 5 from J, leaving 11 bases between them. The CDR3 has 14 residues. Germline V gene lookup returns CDR1 LNHDA and CDR2 SQIVND (reference sequence). In DNA, the CDR3 is TGTGCCAGTAGTATAGGCCAGGGGCAGGAGACCCAGTACTTC. Its protein is CASSIGQGQETQYF.

This clone was seen only once. The V and J genes are TRBV2 and TRBJ1-5; 7 bases are a match to TRBD1. V lost 3 bases, J lost 0 bases, and 14 bases stayed unmatched. Germline CDR1 reads SNHLY; CDR2 reads FYNNEI. This CDR3 is 19 amino acids long. The chain's CDR3 is CASSDLTWDRRYSNQPQHF. In DNA form, the CDR3 reads TGTGCCAGCAGTGACCTAACCTGGGACAGACGATATAGCAATCAGCCCCAGCATTTT.

This chain links TRBV29-1 with TRBJ2-1; TRBD2 aligns across 14 bases. V trimming: 2 bases; J trimming: 5 bases; junction bases outside the gene matches: 2. Germline V gene lookup returns CDR1 SQVTM and CDR2 ANQGSEA. The CDR3 has 15 amino acids. The CDR3 coding sequence is TGCAGCGTTGAACGACTAGCGGGGGGGGACAATGAGCAGTTCTTC. Encoded protein: CSVERLAGGDNEQFF.

The J gene is TRBJ1-5, the V gene TRBV3-1 (or the pseudogene TRBV3-2); tentatively, D is TRBD1 (6 bases). The CDR3 spans 15 residues. The V end lost 1 base, the J end lost 4 bases, and 11 bases lay between the germline ends. Germline assignment: CDR1 LGHDT and CDR2 YNNKEL (reference sequence). This CDR3 reads CASSQGGHKNQPQHF. The DNA of the CDR3 is TGTGCCAGCAGCCAAGGGGGGCACAAAAATCAGCCCCAGCATTTT.

The gene calls are TRBV11-3 and TRBJ2-2, with D maybe TRBD1 (6 bases). Germline-derived CDR1 and CDR2 are SGHNT and YENEEA. This CDR3 is 18 amino acids long. V was cut by 5 bases and J by 5 bases, with 24 bases left in between. The CDR3 loop reads CASSPGLGTKKRTGELFF. CDR3 nucleotide sequence: TGTGCCAGCAGCCCCGGCTTGGGGACAAAGAAGCGGACCGGGGAGCTGTTTTTT.

This clone is classed as medium-sized. This rearrangement joins TRBV6-6 to TRBJ1-5; TRBD1 matches 9 bases. J gave up 5 bases and V 5 bases, and 10 bases lay outside the gene matches. The CDR3 has 16 amino acids. CDR1 MNHNY and CDR2 SVGAGI come from the germline V gene (reference sequence). This chain's CDR3 is CASSRRRDREYQPQHF. CDR3 sequence (DNA): TGTGCCAGCAGTCGACGCCGGGACAGGGAGTATCAGCCCCAGCATTTT.

V usage is TRBV6-5 and J usage is TRBJ1-2, with 10 bases that match TRBD1. CDR1 is MNHEY and CDR2 is SVGAGI in the germline V gene. The V gene end was trimmed by 6 bases and the J gene end by 7 bases; junction bases not matched to a gene: 5. This CDR3 has 13 amino acids. CDR3 amino acids: CASRPGQGIGYTF. The CDR3 coding sequence is TGTGCCAGCAGGCCGGGACAGGGGATTGGCTACACCTTC.

The chain combines TRBV6-1 with TRBJ1-1; D is unclear. Germline V gives CDR1 MNHNS, CDR2 SASEGT. The CDR3 spans 11 residues. Trimming shortened V by 2 bases and J by 10 bases, and 8 bases separated the two germline ends. DNA for the CDR3: TGTGCCAGCAGTGAATGGGCTGTAGCTTTCTTT. Translating it yields CASSEWAVAFF.

This chain joins TRBV11-1 and TRBJ2-5; D is ambiguous. The V and J ends lost 1 base and 1 base respectively, with 7 bases between them. This CDR3 is built from 14 residues. Germline V gene sequence: CDR1 SGHAT, CDR2 FQDESV (reference sequence). The CDR3 sequence is CASSLGAGQETQYF. The CDR3 nucleotides are TGTGCCAGCAGCTTAGGGGCCGGCCAAGAGACCCAGTACTTC.

The chain has TRBV11-2 and TRBJ2-7; 8 bases agree with TRBD1. Germline CDR1 SGHAT, CDR2 FQNNGV. With 1 base clipped from V and 4 bases from J, the junction kept 6 bases outside the gene matches. CDR3 length: 15 residues. The DNA of the CDR3 is TGTGCCAGCAGCTTAGGGACAGGGACCCCGTACGAGCAGTACTTC. It specifies CASSLGTGTPYEQYF.

The CDR3 DNA follows: TGTGCCAGCCAGAAAAGTGGCGGGGCTAAGGATGGCTACACCTTC. It yields the protein CASQKSGGAKDGYTF. The chain employs TRBV18 and TRBJ1-2, with D perhaps matching TRBD1 (5 bases). The CDR3 totals 15 residues. Germline-derived CDR1 and CDR2 are KGHSH and LQKENI. The V gene lost 8 bases and the J gene lost 6 bases, with 22 bases spanning the gap.

V gene TRBV4-3 combines with J gene TRBJ2-2; D is undetermined. Trimming stripped 1 base from V and 0 bases from J, with 15 bases between. CDR3 length: 18 amino acids. In germline, CDR1 is LGHNA, CDR2 YSLEER. The CDR3 loop is CASSQGLVQISNTGELFF. CDR3 coding DNA: TGCGCCAGCAGCCAAGGTTTAGTACAGATCTCGAACACCGGGGAGCTGTTTTTT.

V usage is TRBV5-1 and J usage is TRBJ2-2; unclear D gene. This CDR3 comprises 15 residues. Deletions cut 2 bases from V and 4 bases from J, with 12 bases between. From germline, CDR1 is SGHRS and CDR2 YFSETQ. DNA of the CDR3: TGCGCCAGCAGCTTTGGCAGGCTGTCCACCGGGGAGCTGTTTTTT. This codes for CASSFGRLSTGELFF.

The genes are TRBV5-4 and TRBJ2-3, with a tentative D call TRBD2 (7 bases). V shed 4 bases and J shed 2 bases, with 17 bases lying between them. The CDR3 consists of 16 residues. Germline values: CDR1 SGHNT, CDR2 YYREEE (reference sequence). The CDR3 DNA reads TGTGCCAGCAGCCCCCGCGGGGGCGAGGACACAGATACGCAGTATTTT. It specifies CASSPRGGEDTDTQYF.

The rearrangement uses TRBV27 and TRBJ1-5, with 8 bases aligning to TRBD1. The junction had 12 bases not matched to a gene; V was cut back by 8 bases and J by 3 bases. CDR1 is MNHEY and CDR2 is SMNVEV in the germline V gene (reference sequence). CDR3 length: 16 amino acids. CDR3 protein: CASGGWGRGPNQPQHF. The CDR3 nucleotides are TGTGCCAGCGGGGGATGGGGCAGGGGGCCCAATCAGCCCCAGCATTTT.

The CDR3 is CASSQEGTGLAYEQYF. The CDR3 DNA sequence: TGTGCCAGCAGCCAAGAGGGGACAGGACTAGCCTACGAGCAGTACTTC. The J gene is TRBJ2-7, the V gene TRBV3-1 (or the pseudogene TRBV3-2); possibly TRBD1 for D (8 bases). The V and J ends lost 0 bases and 2 bases respectively, with 14 bases between them. Looked up from germline, CDR1 is LGHDT and CDR2 is YNNKEL (reference sequence). CDR3 size: 16 residues.